These 2 T cell receptor beta chains were sequenced from one sample in a study of neurological immune-mediated disorders. TCRdb independently ran MiXCR on the 5' RACE reads; one entry per CDR3 protein. The sample shows some 65,000 distinct CDR3 sequences, roughly 5.6% of them seen only once. Sequences were obtained from PBMCs. These receptors came from a woman aged 30 to 39 with multiple sclerosis.

CDR3 loop: CASSFGGPGANVLTF. Here the CDR3 DNA reads TGCGCCAGCAGCTTTGGGGGGCCTGGGGCCAACGTCCTGACTTTC. The chain employs TRBV5-1 and TRBJ2-6; D is possibly TRBD1 or TRBD2 (6 bases each). Germline loops: CDR1 SGHRS, CDR2 YFSETQ. Trimming took 2 bases from V and 2 from J, leaving 8 bases between them. The length of the CDR3 is 15 residues.

The sample holds many counts of this clonotype. This chain joins TRBV20-1 and TRBJ2-1; TRBD2 matches at 7 bases. CDR1 is DFQATT and CDR2 is SNEGSKA in the germline V gene (reference sequence). The CDR3 is 12 amino acids. V lost 5 bases, J lost 9 bases, and 7 bases stayed unmatched. As DNA, the CDR3 is TGCAGTGCTGGGGGGGGGGTAATTGAGCAGTTCTTC. This sequence encodes CSAGGGVIEQFF.